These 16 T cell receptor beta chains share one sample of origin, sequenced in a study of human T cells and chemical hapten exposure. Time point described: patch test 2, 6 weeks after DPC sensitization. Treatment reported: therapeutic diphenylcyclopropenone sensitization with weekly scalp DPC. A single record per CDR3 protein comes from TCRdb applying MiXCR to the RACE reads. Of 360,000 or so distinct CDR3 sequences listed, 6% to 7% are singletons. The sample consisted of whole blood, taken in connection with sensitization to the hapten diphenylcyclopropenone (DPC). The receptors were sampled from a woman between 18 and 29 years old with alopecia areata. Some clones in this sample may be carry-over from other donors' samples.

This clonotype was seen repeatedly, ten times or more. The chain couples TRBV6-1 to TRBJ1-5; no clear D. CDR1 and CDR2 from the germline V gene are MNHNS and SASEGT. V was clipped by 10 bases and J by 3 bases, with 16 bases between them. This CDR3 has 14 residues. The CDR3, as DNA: TGTGCCACCCCACCGGACGGGTACAATCAGCCCCAGCATTTT. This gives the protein CATPPDGYNQPQHF.

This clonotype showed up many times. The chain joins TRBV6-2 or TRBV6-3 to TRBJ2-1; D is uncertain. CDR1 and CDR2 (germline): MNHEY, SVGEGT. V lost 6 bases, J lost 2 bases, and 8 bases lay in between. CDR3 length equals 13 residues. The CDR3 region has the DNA TGTGCCAGCAGAATGGACGCCTACAATGAGCAGTTCTTC. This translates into CASRMDAYNEQFF.

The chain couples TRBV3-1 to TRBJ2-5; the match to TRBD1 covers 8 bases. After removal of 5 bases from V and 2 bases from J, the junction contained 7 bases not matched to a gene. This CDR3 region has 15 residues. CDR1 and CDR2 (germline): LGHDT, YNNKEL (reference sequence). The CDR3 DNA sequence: TGTGCCAGCAGCTATCGGGGACAGGAGCAAGAGACCCAGTACTTC. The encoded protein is CASSYRGQEQETQYF.

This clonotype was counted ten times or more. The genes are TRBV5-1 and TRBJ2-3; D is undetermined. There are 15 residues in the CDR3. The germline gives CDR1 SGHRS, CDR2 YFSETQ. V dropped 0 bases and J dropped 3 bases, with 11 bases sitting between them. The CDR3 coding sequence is TGCGCCAGCAGCTTGGGTGGCCTCCCTACAGATACGCAGTATTTT. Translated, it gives CASSLGGLPTDTQYF.

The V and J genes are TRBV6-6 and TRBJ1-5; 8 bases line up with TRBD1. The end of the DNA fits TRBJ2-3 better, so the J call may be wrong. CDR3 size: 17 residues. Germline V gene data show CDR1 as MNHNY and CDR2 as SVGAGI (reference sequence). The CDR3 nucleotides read TGTGCCAGCAGTTACCCTGAGACAGGGGTCTCCAATCAGCCCCAGTATTTT. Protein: CASSYPETGVSNQPQYF.

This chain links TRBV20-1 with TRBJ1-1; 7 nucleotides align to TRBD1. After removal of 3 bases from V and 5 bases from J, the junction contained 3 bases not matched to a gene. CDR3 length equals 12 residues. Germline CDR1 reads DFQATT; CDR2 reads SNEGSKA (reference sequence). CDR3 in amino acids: CSASPTGTEAFF. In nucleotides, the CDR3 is TGCAGTGCTAGCCCGACAGGGACTGAAGCTTTCTTT.

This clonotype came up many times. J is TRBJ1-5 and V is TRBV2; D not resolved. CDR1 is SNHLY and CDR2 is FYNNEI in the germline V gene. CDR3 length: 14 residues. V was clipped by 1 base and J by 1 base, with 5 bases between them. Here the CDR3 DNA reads TGTGCCAGCAGTGAAGGGATGAGCAATCAGCCCCAGCATTTT. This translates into CASSEGMSNQPQHF. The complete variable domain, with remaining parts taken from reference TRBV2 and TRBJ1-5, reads EPEVTQTPSHQVTQMGQEVILRCVPISNHLYFYWYRQILGQKVEFLVSFYNNEISEKSEIFDDQFSVERPDGSNFTLKIRSTKLEDSAMYFCASSEGMSNQPQHFGDGTRLSIL.

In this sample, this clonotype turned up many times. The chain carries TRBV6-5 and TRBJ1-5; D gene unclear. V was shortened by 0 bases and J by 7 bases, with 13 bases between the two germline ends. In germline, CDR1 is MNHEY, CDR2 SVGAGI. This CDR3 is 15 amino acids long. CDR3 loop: CASSYSRPVGQPQHF. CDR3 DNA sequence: TGTGCCAGCAGTTACTCGCGGCCAGTGGGCCAGCCCCAGCATTTT.

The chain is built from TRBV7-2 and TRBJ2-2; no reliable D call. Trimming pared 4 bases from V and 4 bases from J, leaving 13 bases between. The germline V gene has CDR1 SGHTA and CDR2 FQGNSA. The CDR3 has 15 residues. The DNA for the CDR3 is TGTGCCAGCAGCTCCCAAGGCGTGAGCACCGGGGAGCTGTTTTTT. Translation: CASSSQGVSTGELFF. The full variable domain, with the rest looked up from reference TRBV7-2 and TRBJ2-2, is GAGVSQSPSNKVTEKGKDVELRCDPISGHTALYWYRQSLGQGLEFLIYFQGNSAPDKSGLPSDRFSAERTGGSVSTLTIQRTQQEDSAVYLCASSSQGVSTGELFFGEGSRLTVL.

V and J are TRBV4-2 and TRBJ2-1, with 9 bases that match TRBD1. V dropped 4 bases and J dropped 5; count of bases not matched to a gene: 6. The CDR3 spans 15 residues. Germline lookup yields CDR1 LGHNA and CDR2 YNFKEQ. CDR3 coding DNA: TGTGCCAGCAGCCTTGGACAGGGGTCTGACAATGAGCAGTTCTTC. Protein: CASSLGQGSDNEQFF.

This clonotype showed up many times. The CDR3 DNA reads as TGTGCTAGTGCCCCTAGGGGGAAACAGGGGCTCTTTGGAAACACCATATATTTT. It encodes CASAPRGKQGLFGNTIYF. V usage is TRBV12-5 and J usage is TRBJ1-3, with 7 nucleotides matching TRBD1. J gave up 3 bases and V 7 bases, and 18 bases lay outside the gene matches. Germline values: CDR1 LGHNT, CDR2 FRNRAP. The length of the CDR3 is 18 residues. Looking up the rest from reference TRBV12-5 and TRBJ1-3 gives the full variable domain: DARVTQTPRHKVTEMGQEVTMRCQPILGHNTVFWYRQTMMQGLELLAYFRNRAPLDDSGMPKDRFSAEMPDATLATLKIQPSEPRDSAVYFCASAPRGKQGLFGNTIYFGEGSWLTVV.

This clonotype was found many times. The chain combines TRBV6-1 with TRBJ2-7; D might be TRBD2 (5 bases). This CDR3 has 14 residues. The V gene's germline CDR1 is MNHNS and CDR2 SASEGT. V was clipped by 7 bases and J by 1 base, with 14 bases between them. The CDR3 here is CASNPRGASYEQYF. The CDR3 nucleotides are TGTGCCAGCAATCCCCGGGGTGCTTCCTACGAGCAGTACTTC.

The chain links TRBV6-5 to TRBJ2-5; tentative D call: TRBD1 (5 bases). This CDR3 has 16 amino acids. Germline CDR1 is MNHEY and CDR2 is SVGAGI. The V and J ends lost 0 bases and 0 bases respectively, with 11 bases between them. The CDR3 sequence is CASSYSLDRDQETQYF. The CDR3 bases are TGTGCCAGCAGTTACTCCCTCGACAGAGACCAAGAGACCCAGTACTTC.

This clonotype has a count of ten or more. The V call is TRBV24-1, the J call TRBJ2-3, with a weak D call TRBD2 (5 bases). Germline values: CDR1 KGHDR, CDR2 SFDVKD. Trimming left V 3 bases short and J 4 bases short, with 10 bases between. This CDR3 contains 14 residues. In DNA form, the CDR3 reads TGTGCCACCAGTGATACTAGTGGGGCAGATACGCAGTATTTT. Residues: CATSDTSGADTQYF.

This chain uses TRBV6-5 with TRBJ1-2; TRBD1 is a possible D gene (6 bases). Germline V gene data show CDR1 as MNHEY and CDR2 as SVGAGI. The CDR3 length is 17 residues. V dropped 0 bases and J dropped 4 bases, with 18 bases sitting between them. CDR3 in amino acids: CASSYSGGRADLYGYTF. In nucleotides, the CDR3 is TGTGCCAGCAGTTACTCGGGGGGCAGGGCAGACCTCTATGGCTACACCTTC.

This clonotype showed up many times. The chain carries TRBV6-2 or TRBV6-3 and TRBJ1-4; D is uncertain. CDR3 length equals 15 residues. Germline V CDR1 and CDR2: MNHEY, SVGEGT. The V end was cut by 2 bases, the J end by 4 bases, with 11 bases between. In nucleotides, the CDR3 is TGTGCCAGCAGTTACGTCCGGGCAAGTAATGAAAAACTGTTTTTT. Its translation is CASSYVRASNEKLFF.